This T cell receptor beta chain was sequenced in a study of shared clonotypes between healthy human individuals. CDR3 length: 12 residues. Germline loops: CDR1 SGHAT, CDR2 FQNNGV. V was cut by 4 bases and J by 5 bases, with 8 bases left in between. The assay was run at deep level. Sequencing used immunoSEQ multiplex PCR; TCRdb keeps in-frame clones, though not all of them. The sample holds roughly 2.4 million clones, more than 90% seen once. This TCR was sampled from a man younger than 30 in good health. The specimen was naive CD4+ T cells sorted from blood. As to subset: CD45RA+ positively selected. This chain links TRBV11-2 with TRBJ2-5, with D hard to call. CDR3 amino acids: CASSSSLETQYF. DNA of the CDR3: TGTGCCAGCAGCTCCTCTTTGGAGACCCAGTACTTC.